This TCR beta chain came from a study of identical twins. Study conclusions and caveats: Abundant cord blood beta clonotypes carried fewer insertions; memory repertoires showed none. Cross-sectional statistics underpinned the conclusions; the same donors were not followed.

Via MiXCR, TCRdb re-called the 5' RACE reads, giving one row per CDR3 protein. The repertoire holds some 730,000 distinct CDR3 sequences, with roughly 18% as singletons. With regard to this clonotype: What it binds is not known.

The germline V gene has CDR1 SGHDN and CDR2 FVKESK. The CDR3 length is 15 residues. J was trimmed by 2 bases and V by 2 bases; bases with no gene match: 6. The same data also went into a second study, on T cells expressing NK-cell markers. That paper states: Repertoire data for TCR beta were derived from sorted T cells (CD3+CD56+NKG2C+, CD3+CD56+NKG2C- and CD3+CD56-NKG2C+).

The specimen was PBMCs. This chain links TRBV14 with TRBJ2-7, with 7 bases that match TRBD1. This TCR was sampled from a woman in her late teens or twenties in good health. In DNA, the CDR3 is TGTGCCAGCAGCCAAACCGGGACAGACACCTACGAGCAGTACTTC. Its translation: CASSQTGTDTYEQYF.